These T cell receptor beta chains were read from a single sample in a study of blood T cell repertoires in COVID-19. Sequencing was performed with immunoSEQ multiplex PCR; in TCRdb, only in-frame clones are kept and a portion is missing. This table has some 15,000 clones, 83% appearing once. Input material: peripheral blood. The receptors derive from a woman aged 55 to 70 with acute or convalescent COVID-19. CDR3s include the opening cysteine and the closing phenylalanine or tryptophan. Fields, in order: clone size, J gene, D gene, V gene, CDR3 DNA, CDR3 protein. A D gene is named only where the DNA matches it firmly. A row's size may be missing; if present it is once, few, many or a size class.

>.|TRBJ2-5|TRBD2|TRBV4-2
TGTGCCAGCAGCCACGGGACTAGCGGGGTCCAAGAGACCCAGTACTTC
CASSHGTSGVQETQYF
>few|TRBJ1-1|.|TRBV9
TGTGCCAGCAGCGTAGGGAGCCAACCGACTGAAGCTTTCTTT
CASSVGSQPTEAFF
>.|TRBJ2-1|.|TRBV7-2
TGTGCCAGCAGCTTAGACAGGGGAGGCGGGTACAATGAGCAGTTCTTC
CASSLDRGGGYNEQFF
>.|TRBJ1-4|.|TRBV5-1
TGCGCCAGCAGCTTGCGAAATGTAGGGGGAACTACTGCAACTAATGAAAAACTGTTTTTT
CASSLRNVGGTTATNEKLFF
>.|TRBJ2-5|.|TRBV25-1
TGTGCCAGCAGTGAATCTTCAGGGAGGGAGACCCAGTACTTC
CASSESSGRETQYF
>few|TRBJ2-5|.|TRBV3-1/TRBV3-2
TGTGCCAGCAGCCAAGATCTAGGCCAGACCCAGTACTTC
CASSQDLGQTQYF
>.|TRBJ1-5|.|TRBV19
TGTGCCAGGACAGAACCCAATCAACCCCAGCATTTT
CARTEPNQPQHF
>.|TRBJ2-2|TRBD2|TRBV11-3
TGTGCCAGCAGCAATAGTTGGGGGGGAAGGAACACCGGGGAGCTGTTTTTT
CASSNSWGGRNTGELFF
>.|TRBJ2-2|.|TRBV18
TGTGCCAGCCGCGGGTCGTCGACCACCGGGGAGCTGTTTTTT
CASRGSSTTGELFF
>.|TRBJ1-2|TRBD1|TRBV28
TGTGCCAGCAGTTTATCGGCACGCAGGGGGCATGGCTACACCTTC
CASSLSARRGHGYTF